The next 19 T cell receptor beta chains were all read from a single sample in a study of Tregs in tolerant kidney transplant recipients. The nonmyeloablative bone marrow transplants came from related graft donors, with transient mixed chimerism. The assay was immunoSEQ multiplex PCR, and TCRdb's table has in-frame clones only and misses some. This sample contains nearly 15,000 clones. The specimen was CD4+ T cells from blood (PBMCs), collected 12 months after the transplant. All receptors derive from a human patient who received a combined kidney and bone marrow transplant. Certain T cells may be donor cells from the graft.

Frequency places this clone as medium-sized. The read ends 3 residues before the CDR3 terminus; that terminus is restored from the germline J gene. The rearrangement uses TRBV18 and TRBJ2-6; 7 nucleotides agree with TRBD2. V dropped 6 bases and J dropped 4; count of bases not matched to a gene: 6. The CDR3 length is 15 residues. Germline V gene lookup returns CDR1 KGHSH and CDR2 LQKENI. The CDR3 loop reads CASSVREPGANVLTF. Incomplete CDR3 DNA: TGTGCCAGCTCTGTGCGGGAGCCCGGGGCCAACGTC.

To note about this clone: The read terminates 3 residues before the CDR3 end, so the remaining end is supplied by the germline J gene. This chain joins TRBV18 and TRBJ2-7; TRBD1 matches at 9 bases. The germline V gene encodes CDR1 KGHSH and CDR2 LQKENI. The ends lost 3 bases at V and 6 bases at J; junction bases unmatched: 12. This CDR3 has 16 residues. Here the CDR3 reads CASSPKPGQGVVEQYF. Partial CDR3 DNA: TGTGCCAGCTCACCCAAACCGGGACAGGGTGTAGTCGAG. Together with reference TRBV18 and TRBJ2-7, the CDR3 gives the full variable domain: NAGVMQNPRHLVRRRGQEARLRCSPMKGHSHVYWYRQLPEEGLKFMVYLQKENIIDESGMPKERFSAEFPKEGPSILRIQQVVRGDSAAYFCASSPKPGQGVVEQYFGPGTRLTVT.

As regards this clone: Read data end 3 residues before the CDR3 end; the end is taken from the germline J gene. The V call is TRBV6-2 or TRBV6-3, the J call TRBJ2-3; possible D gene TRBD2, 6 bases. Germline CDR1 MNHEY, CDR2 SVGEGT. Trimming cost V 1 base and J 0 bases, with 14 bases left between them. This CDR3 spans 17 amino acids. The CDR3 is CASSYLKTGTSTDTQYF. The covered CDR3 bases are TGTGCCAGCAGTTACTTGAAAACCGGGACTAGCACAGATACG.

Comments on this clone: Coverage ceases 3 residues before the CDR3 finishes, and the germline J gene fills in the end. The chain combines TRBV12-5 with TRBJ2-1; 7 nucleotides match TRBD2. The V gene's germline CDR1 is LGHNT and CDR2 FRNRAP. This CDR3 has 16 residues. Unmatched junction bases numbered 19, after V lost 9 bases and J lost 8 bases. The CDR3 bases that were read are TGTGCTAGCTCGTTAGCAGGCGGGAAGCGGGGTGATGAG. This sequence encodes CASSLAGGKRGDE. The entire CDR3 reads CASSLAGGKRGDEQFF.

With regard to this clone: The read comes to an end 3 residues before the CDR3 does, leaving the germline J gene to fill in the end. The rearrangement uses TRBV25-1 and TRBJ1-2; 8 nucleotides agree with TRBD1. V gave up 1 base and J gave up 3 bases; unmatched junction bases: 25. CDR3 length: 22 amino acids. Germline loops: CDR1 MGHDK, CDR2 SYGVNS. The CDR3 DNA, read in part, is TGTGCCAGCAGTGAATTCCTAGGTCTCGGGAGCTCGACAGGGGATGGCGACTATGGC. Encoded protein: CASSEFLGLGSSTGDGDYG. The whole CDR3 protein reads CASSEFLGLGSSTGDGDYGYTF.

As concerns this clone: The missing CDR3 end, 3 residues past where the read stops, is filled in from the germline J gene. V usage is TRBV20-1 and J usage is TRBJ1-4; TRBD1 agrees at 7 bases. The CDR3 totals 15 residues. The V gene's germline CDR1 is DFQATT and CDR2 SNEGSKA (reference sequence). V lost 5 bases, J lost 5 bases, and 11 bases stayed unmatched. The CDR3 region is CSAPQSQGPNEKLFF. Incomplete CDR3 DNA: TGCAGTGCTCCTCAATCACAGGGGCCGAATGAAAAA.

As for this clone: The read is 3 residues too short to cover the CDR3 end, so that end is filled in from the germline J gene. The chain uses TRBV10-1 and TRBJ2-7; D is ambiguous. The CDR3 extends over 13 amino acids. The V gene lost 2 bases and the J gene lost 0 bases, with 5 bases spanning the gap. Looked up from germline, CDR1 is WNHNN and CDR2 is SYGVQD (reference sequence). The CDR3 DNA, read in part, is TGCGCCAGCAGTGAGGGCTTCTCCTACGAG. It codes for CASSEGFSYE. The CDR3 in its entirety is CASSEGFSYEQYF.

As concerns this clone: The read terminates 3 residues before the CDR3 end, so the remaining end is supplied by the germline J gene. V is TRBV5-1 and J is TRBJ2-1; D might be TRBD1 (5 bases). CDR1 SGHRS and CDR2 YFSETQ come from the germline V gene. The ends were cut back, 1 base at V and 4 bases at J, with 9 bases in the middle. The CDR3 extends over 14 amino acids. The CDR3: CASSLTRTYNEQFF. The sequenced part of the CDR3 DNA is TGCGCCAGCAGCTTGACACGGACATACAATGAG.

Concerning this clone itself: The read stops 3 residues short of the end of the CDR3; the missing end is completed from the germline J gene. The rearrangement links TRBV19 to TRBJ2-2, with 11 bases identical to TRBD2. Per the germline V gene, CDR1 is LNHDA and CDR2 is SQIVND (reference sequence). CDR3 size: 15 residues. Unmatched junction bases numbered 5, after V lost 6 bases and J lost 5 bases. CDR3 amino acids: CASRPLAGATGELFF. The sequenced part of the CDR3 DNA is TGTGCCAGTAGGCCACTAGCGGGAGCTACCGGGGAG.

Notes on this clone: The read ends 3 residues before the CDR3 terminus; that terminus is restored from the germline J gene. The chain couples TRBV29-1 to TRBJ1-5, with TRBD1 as a possible D gene (5 bases). Germline-derived CDR1 and CDR2 are SQVTM and ANQGSEA. The V gene lost 7 bases and the J gene lost 6 bases, with 19 bases spanning the gap. This CDR3 has 14 residues. CDR3 residues: CSALSPGRGQPQHF. The sequenced CDR3 bases are TGCAGCGCTCTCTCCCCGGGTAGGGGTCAGCCC.

On this clone: The read stops 3 residues short of the end of the CDR3; the missing end is completed from the germline J gene. The rearrangement joins TRBV20-1 to TRBJ1-1, with 11 bases aligning to TRBD1. J was trimmed by 0 bases and V by 5 bases; bases with no gene match: 5. Germline CDR1 and CDR2: DFQATT and SNEGSKA (reference sequence). The CDR3 sequence is 15 residues long. The CDR3 loop reads CSAWDRGGMNTEAFF. The DNA read from the CDR3 is TGCAGTGCTTGGGACAGGGGGGGGATGAACACTGAA.

In the case of this clone: The read comes to an end 3 residues before the CDR3 does, leaving the germline J gene to fill in the end. This rearrangement joins TRBV2 to TRBJ2-2; TRBD2 is a possible D gene (6 bases). The CDR3 has 14 amino acids. Trimming removed 7 bases at V and 6 bases at J, with 15 bases between. Per germline, CDR1 SNHLY and CDR2 FYNNEI. CDR3 sequence: CASTRQTSAGELFF. The CDR3 DNA, read in part, is TGTGCCAGCACGCGACAGACTAGTGCCGGGGAG.

Details on this clone: Coverage ceases 3 residues before the CDR3 finishes, and the germline J gene fills in the end. This chain connects TRBV2 to TRBJ2-7, with a possible D match to TRBD2 (5 bases). The CDR3 runs 15 residues. Trimming took off 7 bases at V and 5 bases at J, with 21 bases between the two ends. The germline V gene has CDR1 SNHLY and CDR2 FYNNEI. The part of the CDR3 DNA that was read is TGTGCCAGCACCCCGGAGGCTAGAGGCTTGAACGAG. Protein sequence: CASTPEARGLNE. The whole CDR3 sequence is CASTPEARGLNEQYF. The full variable domain, completed using reference TRBV2 and TRBJ2-7, is EPEVTQTPSHQVTQMGQEVILRCVPISNHLYFYWYRQILGQKVEFLVSFYNNEISEKSEIFDDQFSVERPDGSNFTLKIRSTKLEDSAMYFCASTPEARGLNEQYFGPGTRLTVT.

As for this clone: The read ends 3 residues shy of where the CDR3 ends; the end is completed using the germline J gene. The gene calls are TRBV5-1 and TRBJ1-1; D is perhaps TRBD1 (6 bases). Germline assignment: CDR1 SGHRS and CDR2 YFSETQ. V was pared by 3 bases and J by 7 bases, with 19 bases between. The CDR3 runs to 15 residues. CDR3 residues: CASSWGRGLQGEAFF. CDR3 DNA (partial): TGCGCCAGCAGCTGGGGGAGGGGGTTGCAAGGTGAA. The full variable domain, completed using reference TRBV5-1 and TRBJ1-1, is KAGVTQTPRYLIKTRGQQVTLSCSPISGHRSVSWYQQTPGQGLQFLFEYFSETQRNKGNFPGRFSGRQFSNSRSEMNVSTLELGDSALYLCASSWGRGLQGEAFFGQGTRLTVV.

A note on this clone: Read coverage stops 3 residues before the CDR3 terminus; the germline J gene supplies the remainder. The V and J genes are TRBV28 and TRBJ1-6, with 11 nucleotides matching TRBD1. The CDR3 is 15 amino acids. Germline trimming cut 6 bases from V and 3 bases from J; bases unmatched to any gene: 1. CDR1 and CDR2 from the germline V gene are MDHEN and SYDVKM. The CDR3 sequence: CASRGTGGYNSPLHF. The CDR3 DNA, read in part, is TGTGCCAGCAGGGGGACAGGGGGCTATAATTCACCC.

A note on this clone: The CDR3 end is not reached by the read, which stops 3 residues before it; the germline J gene fills it in. The chain combines TRBV28 with TRBJ1-1; no firm D call. CDR1 is MDHEN and CDR2 is SYDVKM in the germline V gene. The CDR3 totals 13 residues. V dropped 6 bases and J dropped 7 bases, with 15 bases sitting between them. The part of the CDR3 DNA that was read is TGTGCCAGCAGGACCCTCAGGATTGGTGAA. Protein sequence: CASRTLRIGE. The whole CDR3 reads CASRTLRIGEAFF.

About this clone itself: The read comes to an end 3 residues before the CDR3 does, leaving the germline J gene to fill in the end. The chain carries TRBV7-9 and TRBJ2-1; weak D call: TRBD1 (6 bases). With 4 bases removed from V and 0 bases from J, the gap between germline ends came to 7 bases. This CDR3 region has 14 residues. The V gene's germline CDR1 is SEHNR and CDR2 FQNEAQ (reference sequence). Incomplete CDR3 DNA: TGTGCCAGCAGCTACAGGGACTCCTACAATGAG. As protein: CASSYRDSYNE. The full CDR3 reads CASSYRDSYNEQFF.

About this clone: Read coverage stops 3 residues before the CDR3 terminus; the germline J gene supplies the remainder. The rearrangement uses TRBV29-1 and TRBJ2-3, with no clear D. CDR3 length equals 12 residues. Trimming cost V 6 bases and J 2 bases, with 9 bases left between them. Per germline, CDR1 SQVTM and CDR2 ANQGSEA. CDR3 residues: CSVDSNTDTQYF. CDR3 DNA (partial): TGCAGCGTAGACTCAAACACAGATACG.

CDR3: CASSAFPERNIQYF. The covered CDR3 bases are TGTGCCAGCAGCGCGTTCCCCGAACGGAACATT. V gene TRBV5-4 combines with J gene TRBJ2-4, with D hard to call. Read sequence stops 3 residues before the CDR3 end, and the germline J gene provides the missing end. This CDR3 is 14 amino acids long. Per the germline V gene, CDR1 is SGHNT and CDR2 is YYREEE (reference sequence). Trimming pared 4 bases from V and 7 bases from J, leaving 15 bases between.